This T cell receptor (beta chain) was sequenced for a study of cytomegalovirus exposure and HLA in healthy donors. Study findings and constraints: Immune exposure was documented only through CMV serostatus. Data from an earlier analysis indicated that most TCR beta V segments were productive either about 87% or about 30% of the time. The classifier reportedly diagnosed cytomegalovirus status with high specificity and sensitivity.

Amplification used 60 Vbeta primers and 13 Jbeta primers. Libraries were prepared by immunoSEQ multiplex PCR; TCRdb keeps only in-frame clonotypes and omits some of them. The sample carries 150,000 to 200,000 clones, around 84% recorded once. Healthy bone marrow donors formed the donor group. The germline CDR1 and CDR2 sequences are SGHTS and YDEGEE. This CDR3 has 12 amino acids. About this clone: Its specificity is not known.

This receptor was taken from a woman between 18 and 29 years old in good health and CMV-seronegative. J is TRBJ1-5 and V is TRBV5-8; D ambiguous. Sequenced input: PBMCs. CDR3 residues: CCTGYSNQPQHF. In DNA form, the CDR3 reads TGTTGTACGGGTTATAGCAATCAGCCCCAGCATTTT.